The clone carrying this TCR beta chain came up many times. No antigen is known for it. The data stem from a study of neurological immune-mediated disorders. Looked up from germline, CDR1 is SGHTA and CDR2 is FQGNSA. The CDR3 extends over 18 amino acids. V was pared by 4 bases and J by 3 bases, with 14 bases of the junction left unmatched. Time point given: technical triplicate 1. The sorted libraries started from 850,000 to 1,000,000 CD4+ or CD8+ T cells. Each TCR transcript was tagged with a 10-nucleotide random UMI during 5'RACE. TCRdb re-derived calls from the 5' RACE reads in MiXCR, one entry per CDR3 protein. Here the sample spans 25,000 or so distinct CDR3 sequences, under 15% being singletons. General study points: The greatest TCR clonal expansion appeared in HTLV-1-associated myelopathy and the smallest, falling below healthy controls, in multiple sclerosis.

The material sequenced was CD4+ T cells from blood. V and J are TRBV7-2 and TRBJ2-3, with 9 bases matching TRBD1. This sequence originates from a female donor with HTLV-1-associated myelopathy (HAM/TSP). In DNA, the CDR3 is TGTGCCAGCAGCTCCCTACGCTTAACCGGGACAGGGACAGATACGCAGTATTTT. Amino acids: CASSSLRLTGTGTDTQYF.